A selection of T cell receptor beta chains follows, all from one sample in a study of cytomegalovirus exposure and HLA in healthy donors. Only in-frame clones appear in the TCRdb table, and some are missing; sequencing was by immunoSEQ multiplex PCR. The data contain about 170,000 clones, approximately 80% of them singletons. Input material: PBMCs. These TCRs come from a male donor in good health and CMV-seronegative. The CDR3 runs from the conserved cysteine through the conserved F or W. A D gene is named only where the DNA matches it firmly. Clone size is stated in some rows and not others, as once, few, many or a class when expanded.

TRBJ2-1 NA TRBV28 NA 16 CASSFPGYRSYNEQFF TGTGCCAGCAGTTTCCCCGGGTACCGCTCCTACAATGAGCAGTTCTTC
TRBJ2-7 TRBD1 TRBV5-1 NA 13 CASSWDRGSEQYF TGCGCCAGCAGCTGGGACAGGGGCTCCGAGCAGTACTTC
TRBJ1-1 TRBD1 TRBV6-5 few 14 CASSLGQGDTEAFF TGTGCCAGCAGTTTAGGACAGGGGGACACTGAAGCTTTCTTT
TRBJ2-7 TRBD1 TRBV7-2 NA 16 CASSDTRQGSRYEQYF TGTGCCAGCAGCGATACCCGACAGGGAAGTAGGTACGAGCAGTACTTC
TRBJ2-7 TRBD1 TRBV29-1 NA 13 CSVESGQEYEQYF TGCAGCGTTGAATCTGGACAGGAATACGAGCAGTACTTC
TRBJ1-4 NA TRBV6-5 few 12 CASSRQNEKLFF TGTGCCAGCAGTAGACAGAATGAAAAACTGTTTTTT
TRBJ2-2 NA TRBV30 NA 15 CACPNGGGRGGELFF TGTGCCTGCCCGAATGGGGGGGGGCGAGGCGGGGAGCTGTTTTTT
TRBJ1-1 NA TRBV6-5 few 15 CASSYSIHPDTEAFF TGTGCCAGCAGTTACTCGATTCACCCAGACACTGAAGCTTTCTTT
TRBJ2-7 NA TRBV19 NA 13 CASSIGQGNEQYF TGTGCCAGTAGTATCGGTCAGGGGAACGAGCAGTACTTC
TRBJ2-5 TRBD2 TRBV15 NA 13 CATSKREGGTQYF TGTGCCACCAGCAAGCGGGAGGGAGGGACCCAGTACTTC
TRBJ2-5 TRBD2 TRBV6-1 NA 16 CASSEARLAGVETQYF TGTGCCAGCAGTGAAGCCCGACTAGCGGGAGTTGAGACCCAGTACTTC
TRBJ2-7 NA TRBV19 NA 16 CASSITGPGTPYEQYF TGTGCCAGTAGTATAACAGGTCCCGGTACCCCCTACGAGCAGTACTTC
TRBJ2-7 TRBD1 TRBV18 NA 13 CASSRGTDYEQYF TGTGCCAGCTCACGAGGGACAGACTACGAGCAGTACTTC